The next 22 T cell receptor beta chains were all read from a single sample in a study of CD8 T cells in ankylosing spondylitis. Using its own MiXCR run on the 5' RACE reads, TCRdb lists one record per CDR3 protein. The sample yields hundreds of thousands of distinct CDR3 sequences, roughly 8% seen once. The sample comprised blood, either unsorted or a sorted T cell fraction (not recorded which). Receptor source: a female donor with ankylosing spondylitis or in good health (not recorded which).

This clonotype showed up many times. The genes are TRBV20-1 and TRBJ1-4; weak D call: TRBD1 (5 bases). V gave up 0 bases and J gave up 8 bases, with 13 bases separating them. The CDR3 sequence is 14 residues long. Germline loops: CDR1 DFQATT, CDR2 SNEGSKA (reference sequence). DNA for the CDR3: TGCAGTGCTAGAGATGTCCAGGGCAGGGAAAAACTGTTTTTT. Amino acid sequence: CSARDVQGREKLFF.

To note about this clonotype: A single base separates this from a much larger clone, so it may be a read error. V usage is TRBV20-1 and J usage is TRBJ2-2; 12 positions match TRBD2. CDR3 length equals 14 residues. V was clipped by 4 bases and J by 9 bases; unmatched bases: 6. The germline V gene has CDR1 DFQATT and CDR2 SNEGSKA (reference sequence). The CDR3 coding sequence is TGCAGTGCTACTAGCGGGAGGGCCGCCAGGGAGCTGTTTTTT. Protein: CSATSGRAARELFF.

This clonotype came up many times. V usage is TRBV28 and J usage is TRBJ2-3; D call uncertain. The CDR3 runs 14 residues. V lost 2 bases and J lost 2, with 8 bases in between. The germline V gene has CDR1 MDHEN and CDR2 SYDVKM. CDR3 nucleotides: TGTGCCAGCAGTTTAGGTGGCGTCACAGATACGCAGTATTTT. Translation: CASSLGGVTDTQYF.

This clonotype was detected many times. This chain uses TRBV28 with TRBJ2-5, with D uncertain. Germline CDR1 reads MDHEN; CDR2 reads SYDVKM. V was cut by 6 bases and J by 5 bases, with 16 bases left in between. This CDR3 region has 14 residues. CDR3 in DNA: TGTGCCAGCAGCTACCCGGCAGAAGTGGAGACCCAGTACTTC. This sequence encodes CASSYPAEVETQYF.

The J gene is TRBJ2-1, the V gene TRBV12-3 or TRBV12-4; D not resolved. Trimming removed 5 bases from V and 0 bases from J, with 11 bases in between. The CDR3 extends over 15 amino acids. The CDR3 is CASSGPTGSYNEQFF. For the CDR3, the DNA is TGTGCCAGCAGTGGCCCGACTGGCTCCTACAATGAGCAGTTCTTC.

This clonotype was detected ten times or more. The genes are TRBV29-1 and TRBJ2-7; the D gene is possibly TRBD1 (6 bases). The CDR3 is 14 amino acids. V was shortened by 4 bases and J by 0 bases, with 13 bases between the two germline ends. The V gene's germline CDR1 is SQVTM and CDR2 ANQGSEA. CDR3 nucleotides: TGCAGCGTTGGTAAGGGACATAGCTCCTACGAGCAGTACTTC. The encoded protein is CSVGKGHSSYEQYF.

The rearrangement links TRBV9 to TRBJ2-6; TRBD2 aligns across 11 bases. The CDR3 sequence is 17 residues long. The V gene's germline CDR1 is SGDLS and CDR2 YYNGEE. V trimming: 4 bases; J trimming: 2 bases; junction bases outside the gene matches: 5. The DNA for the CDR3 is TGTGCCAGCAGCCCGCTAGCGGGAGGAGCTGGGGCCAACGTCCTGACTTTC. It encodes CASSPLAGGAGANVLTF.

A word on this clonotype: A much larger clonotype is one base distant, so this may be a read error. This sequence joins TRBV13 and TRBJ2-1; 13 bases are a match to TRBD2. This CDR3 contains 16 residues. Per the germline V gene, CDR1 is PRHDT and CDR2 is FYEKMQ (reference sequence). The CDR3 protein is CASRPLWTSGSNEQSF. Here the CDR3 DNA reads TGTGCCAGCAGACCTTTATGGACTAGCGGGAGTAATGAGCAGTCCTTC.

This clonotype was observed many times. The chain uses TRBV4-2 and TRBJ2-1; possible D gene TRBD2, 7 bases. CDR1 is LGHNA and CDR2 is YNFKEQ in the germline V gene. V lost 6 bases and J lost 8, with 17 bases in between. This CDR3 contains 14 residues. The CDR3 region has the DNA TGTGCCAGCAGAAGAGGGGGGAGGGCCGATGAGCAGTTCTTC. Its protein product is CASRRGGRADEQFF.

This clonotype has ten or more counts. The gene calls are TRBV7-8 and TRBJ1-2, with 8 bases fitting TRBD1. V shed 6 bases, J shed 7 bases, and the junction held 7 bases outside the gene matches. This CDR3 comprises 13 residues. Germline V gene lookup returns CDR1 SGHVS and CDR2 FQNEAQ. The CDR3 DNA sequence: TGTGCCAGCAGATTCGAGGGACAGGCTGGCTACACCTTC. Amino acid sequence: CASRFEGQAGYTF.

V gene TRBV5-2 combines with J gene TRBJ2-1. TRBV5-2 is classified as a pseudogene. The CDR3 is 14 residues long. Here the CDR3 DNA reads TGTGCCAGGATCCCCGGGCGCTCCTACAATGAGCAGTTCTTC. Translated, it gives CARIPGRSYNEQFF.

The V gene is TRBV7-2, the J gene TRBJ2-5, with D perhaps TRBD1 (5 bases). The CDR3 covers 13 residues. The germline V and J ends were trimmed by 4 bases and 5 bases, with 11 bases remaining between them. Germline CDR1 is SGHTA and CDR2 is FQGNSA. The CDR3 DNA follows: TGTGCCAGCAGCTCCAGGGTGAGGGAGACCCAGTACTTC. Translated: CASSSRVRETQYF.

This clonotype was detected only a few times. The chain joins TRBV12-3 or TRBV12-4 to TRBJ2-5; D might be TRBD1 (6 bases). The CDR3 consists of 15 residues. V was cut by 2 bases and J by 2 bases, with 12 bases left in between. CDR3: CASSLTHRAQETQYF. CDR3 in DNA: TGTGCCAGCAGTTTAACCCACAGGGCTCAAGAGACCCAGTACTTC.

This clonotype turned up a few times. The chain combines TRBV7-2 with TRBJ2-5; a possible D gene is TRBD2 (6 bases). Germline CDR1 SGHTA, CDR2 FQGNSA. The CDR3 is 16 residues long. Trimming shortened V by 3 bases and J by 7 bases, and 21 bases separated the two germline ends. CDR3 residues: CASSLNFGMSSGTQYF. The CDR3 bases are TGTGCCAGCAGCTTGAACTTCGGAATGAGTAGCGGGACCCAGTACTTC.

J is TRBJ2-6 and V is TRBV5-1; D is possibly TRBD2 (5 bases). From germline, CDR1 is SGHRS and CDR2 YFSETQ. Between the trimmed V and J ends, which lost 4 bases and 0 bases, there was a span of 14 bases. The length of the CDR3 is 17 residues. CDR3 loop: CASSPGLVGSGANVLTF. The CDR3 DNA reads TGCGCCAGCAGCCCAGGACTGGTAGGCTCTGGGGCCAACGTCCTGACTTTC.

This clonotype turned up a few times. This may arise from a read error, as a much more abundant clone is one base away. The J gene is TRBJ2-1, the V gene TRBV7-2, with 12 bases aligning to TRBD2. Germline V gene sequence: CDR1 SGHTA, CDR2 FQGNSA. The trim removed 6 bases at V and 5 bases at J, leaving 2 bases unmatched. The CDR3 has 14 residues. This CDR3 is CASSRTSGDNEQFF. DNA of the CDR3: TGTGCCAGCAGTCGGACTAGCGGGGACAATGAGCAGTTCTTC.

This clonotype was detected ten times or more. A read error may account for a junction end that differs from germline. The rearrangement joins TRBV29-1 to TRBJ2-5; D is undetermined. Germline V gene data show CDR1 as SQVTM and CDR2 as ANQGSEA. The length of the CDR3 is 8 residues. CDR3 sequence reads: CSVSANSF. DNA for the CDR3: TGCAGCGTCTCGGCGAACAGCTTC.

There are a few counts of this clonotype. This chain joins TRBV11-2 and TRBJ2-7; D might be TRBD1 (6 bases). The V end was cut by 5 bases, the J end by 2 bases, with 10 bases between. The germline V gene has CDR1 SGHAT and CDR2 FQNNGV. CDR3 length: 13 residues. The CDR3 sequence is CASSAGTTYEQYF. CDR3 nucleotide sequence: TGTGCCAGCAGCGCCGGGACAACCTACGAGCAGTACTTC.

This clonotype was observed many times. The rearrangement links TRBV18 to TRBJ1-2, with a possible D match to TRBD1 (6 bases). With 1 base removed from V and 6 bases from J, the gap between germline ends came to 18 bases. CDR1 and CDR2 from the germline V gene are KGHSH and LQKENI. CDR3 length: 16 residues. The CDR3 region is CASSPRGDTAGHGYTF. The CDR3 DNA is TGTGCCAGCTCACCACGGGGGGACACTGCGGGGCATGGCTACACCTTC. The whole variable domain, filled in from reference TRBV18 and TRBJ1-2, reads NAGVMQNPRHLVRRRGQEARLRCSPMKGHSHVYWYRQLPEEGLKFMVYLQKENIIDESGMPKERFSAEFPKEGPSILRIQQVVRGDSAAYFCASSPRGDTAGHGYTFGSGTRLTVV.

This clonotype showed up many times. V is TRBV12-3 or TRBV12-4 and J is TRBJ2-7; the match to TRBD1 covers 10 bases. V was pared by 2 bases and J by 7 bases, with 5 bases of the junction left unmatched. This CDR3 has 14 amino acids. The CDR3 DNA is TGTGCCAGCAGTTTACTCAGGACAGGGGGTGAGCAGTACTTC. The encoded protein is CASSLLRTGGEQYF.

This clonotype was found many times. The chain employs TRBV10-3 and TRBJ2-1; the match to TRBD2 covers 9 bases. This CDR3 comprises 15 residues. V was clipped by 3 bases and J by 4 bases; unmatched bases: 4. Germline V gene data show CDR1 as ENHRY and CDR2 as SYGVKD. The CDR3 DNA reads TGTGCCATCAGTGATCGGCGGGAGGGTTACAATGAGCAGTTCTTC. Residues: CAISDRREGYNEQFF.

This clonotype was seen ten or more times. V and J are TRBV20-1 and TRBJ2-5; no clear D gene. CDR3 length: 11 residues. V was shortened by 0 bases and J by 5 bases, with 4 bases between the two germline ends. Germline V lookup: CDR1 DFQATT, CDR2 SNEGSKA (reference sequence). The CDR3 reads CSARDRETQYF. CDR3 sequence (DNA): TGCAGTGCTAGAGATCGTGAGACCCAGTACTTC.